One T cell receptor (beta chain) is described in this entry. Its specificity is unknown. This specimen belongs to a study of early T cells in non-severe SARS-CoV-2 infection. In the study overall: Sequencing was performed on bulk RNA from unsorted whole blood, leaving chains unpaired. The study's findings and limits: The matching step, a VDJdb search, favored anti-spike CD8 responses and missed private and CD4 specificities.

Individual cDNA molecules were tagged with unique molecular identifiers, the study reported. TCRdb reanalysed the 5' RACE reads using MiXCR and keeps one entry per CDR3 protein. This sample yields tens of thousands of distinct CDR3 sequences, of which less than 15% are seen a single time; about 5% belongs to the top ten. Germline V gives CDR1 SGHNT, CDR2 YYREEE (reference sequence). V gave up 0 bases and J gave up 7 bases, with 7 bases separating them. There are 12 residues in the CDR3. The rearrangement joins TRBV5-4 to TRBJ1-2; D is unresolved. This sequence was found in an adult who was a healthcare worker with PCR-confirmed SARS-CoV-2 infection or an uninfected control (not recorded which). The sequenced sample was whole blood. The CDR3 bases are TGTGCCAGCAGCTTGGTAAAGTCTGGCTACACCTTC. It translates to CASSLVKSGYTF.